This TCR beta chain is from a study of beta chain features in type 1 diabetes. The ends were cut back, 4 bases at V and 0 bases at J, with 12 bases in the middle. Germline CDR1 SGHNT, CDR2 YYREEE (reference sequence). The CDR3 sequence is 15 residues long. Sequencing targeted expressed TCRB transcripts, as all isolated RNA had been reverse transcribed. Libraries were prepared by immunoSEQ multiplex PCR; TCRdb keeps only in-frame clonotypes and omits some of them. The repertoire holds 620,000 or so clones, with around a sixth as singletons. The V and J genes are TRBV5-4 and TRBJ2-3, with D tentatively TRBD1 (6 bases). This TCR came from a man between 18 and 29 years old in good health. Sequencing was performed on naive CD4+ T cells from blood. The CDR3 DNA is TGTGCCAGCAGCGTACCCAGGGGAAGCACAGATACGCAGTATTTT. Its translation: CASSVPRGSTDTQYF.